This T cell receptor beta chain was captured by sequencing in a study of Graves' ophthalmopathy and Graves' hyperthyroidism. The study amplified TCR beta CDR3 regions using RNA transcripts. RT-PCR with HTBI primers came first, then second-round multiplex PCR. From the multiplex PCR reads, TCRdb called clonotypes with MiXCR, one entry per CDR3 protein. The sample lists fewer than 250,000 distinct CDR3 sequences; under 30% were seen once. To note about this clonotype: A read error may account for a junction end that differs from germline.

The CDR3 runs 13 residues. Germline lookup yields CDR1 MNHEY and CDR2 SMNVEV (reference sequence). This rearrangement joins TRBV27 to TRBJ2-7; 8 bases are a match to TRBD1. The sequence derives from a man aged 45-60 years with Graves' ophthalmopathy. The sequencing input was peripheral blood. In nucleotides, the CDR3 is TGTGCAAGCAGTCCCGGACAGGGCTTGGGGCAGTACTTC. Protein: CASSPGQGLGQYF.